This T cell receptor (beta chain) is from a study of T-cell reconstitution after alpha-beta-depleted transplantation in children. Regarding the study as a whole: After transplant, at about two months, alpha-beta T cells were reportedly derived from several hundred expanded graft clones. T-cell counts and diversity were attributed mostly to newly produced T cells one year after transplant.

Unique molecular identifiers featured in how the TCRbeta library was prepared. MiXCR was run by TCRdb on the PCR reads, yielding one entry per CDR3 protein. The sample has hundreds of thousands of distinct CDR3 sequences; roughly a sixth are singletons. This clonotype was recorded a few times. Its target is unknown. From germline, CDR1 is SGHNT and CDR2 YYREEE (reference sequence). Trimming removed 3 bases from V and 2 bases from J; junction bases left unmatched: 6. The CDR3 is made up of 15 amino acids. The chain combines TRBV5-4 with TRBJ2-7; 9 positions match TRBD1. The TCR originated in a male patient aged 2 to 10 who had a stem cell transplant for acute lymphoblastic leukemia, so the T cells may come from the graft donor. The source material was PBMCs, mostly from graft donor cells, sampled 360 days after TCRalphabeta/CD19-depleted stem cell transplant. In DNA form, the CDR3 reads TGTGCCAGCAGCTCCGGACAGGGGTTCGCCTACGAGCAGTACTTC. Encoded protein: CASSSGQGFAYEQYF.